The T cell receptor beta chain under discussion was sequenced for a study of CD8 T cells in Susac syndrome. Sequencing of TCR beta drew on CD8+ and CD4+ T cells from blood. Healthy donors formed controls matched for age and sex. Findings of the study overall: In its TCR sequencing and HLA analysis, the study acknowledged that the number of individuals was relatively small.

V was shortened by 2 bases and J by 4 bases, with 9 bases between the two germline ends. Germline V gene data show CDR1 as SGHRS and CDR2 as YFSETQ. The CDR3 length is 13 residues. Reverse transcription of about 0.5 to 1 ug RNA used random hexamers. TCR beta CDR3 was amplified by immunoSEQ multiplex PCR. This amplification extended across 54 Vbeta and 13 Jbeta segments. TCRdb used MiXCR to reprocess the immunoSEQ multiplex PCR reads, holding one entry per CDR3 protein. The repertoire holds 150,000 to 200,000 distinct CDR3 sequences, with around 93% as singletons. Details on this clonotype: Its target is not known.

Input material: CD4+ T cells from PBMCs. The chain carries TRBV5-1 and TRBJ2-5; D possibly corresponds to TRBD2 (5 bases). This TCR was recovered from a human donor in good health. Here the CDR3 DNA reads TGCGCCAGCAGCTTTTGGGGAGCAGAGACCCAGTACTTC. Encoded protein: CASSFWGAETQYF.